The 29 T cell receptor beta chains reported below all come from one sample, sequenced in a study of beta chain features in type 1 diabetes. Since all of the isolated RNA was reverse transcribed, expressed TCRB transcripts were what got sequenced. Clones were read by immunoSEQ multiplex PCR, and TCRdb kept only the in-frame ones, dropping some. The sample has some 410,000 clones, roughly an eighth seen once. The sequencing sample was made of naive CD4+ T cells from blood. The source of these receptors is a young woman in good health.

This clone was counted between two and nine times. This chain uses TRBV30 with TRBJ1-5; the D is unclear. V lost 0 bases to trimming and J lost 3 bases, with 6 bases between them. The CDR3 contains 13 residues. Germline V gives CDR1 GTSNPN, CDR2 SVGIG (reference sequence). The CDR3 region has the DNA TGTGCCTGGAGTGTACAGCACAATCAGCCCCAGCATTTT. Residues: CAWSVQHNQPQHF.

V is TRBV7-9 and J is TRBJ1-2; D is possibly TRBD1 (5 bases). Germline V CDR1 and CDR2: SEHNR, FQNEAQ (reference sequence). The CDR3 contains 12 residues. V lost 3 bases and J lost 8, with 10 bases in between. The CDR3 loop is CASSLAGWGYTF. The CDR3 DNA sequence: TGTGCCAGCAGCTTGGCAGGGTGGGGCTACACCTTC.

The chain recombines TRBV18 with TRBJ2-7; D perhaps matches TRBD2 (5 bases). The CDR3 spans 14 residues. The germline gives CDR1 KGHSH, CDR2 LQKENI. V was shortened by 5 bases and J by 6 bases, with 17 bases between the two germline ends. The CDR3 reads CASSEGSGLGEQYF. The DNA of the CDR3 is TGTGCCAGCTCAGAGGGATCGGGGTTGGGCGAGCAGTACTTC.

The sample holds a few counts of this clone. The chain has TRBV6-1 and TRBJ2-7, with D unresolved. Deletions cut 1 base from V and 0 bases from J, with 10 bases between. Germline CDR1 is MNHNS and CDR2 is SASEGT. The length of the CDR3 is 15 residues. This CDR3 reads CASSEGRGSSYEQYV. CDR3 bases: TGTGCCAGCAGTGAAGGAAGAGGCAGCTCCTACGAGCAGTACGTC.

This clone was detected only a few times. The chain couples TRBV2 to TRBJ2-3; D gene uncertain. The germline V gene has CDR1 SNHLY and CDR2 FYNNEI. Deletions cut 6 bases from V and 3 bases from J, with 1 base between. The CDR3 consists of 10 residues. Here the CDR3 reads CASRTDTQYF. In DNA form, the CDR3 reads TGTGCCAGCAGGACAGATACGCAGTATTTT.

This clone showed up just a few times. The rearrangement links TRBV20-1 to TRBJ1-4; no clear D. Trimming stripped 7 bases from V and 7 bases from J, with 10 bases between. This CDR3 is built from 11 residues. From germline, CDR1 is DFQATT and CDR2 SNEGSKA (reference sequence). The CDR3 loop reads CSDPRSEKLFF. The DNA for the CDR3 is TGCAGTGACCCAAGGAGTGAAAAACTGTTTTTT.

This clone was seen only a few times. The chain employs TRBV6-5 and TRBJ2-1, with 7 positions matching TRBD1. J lost 9 bases, V lost 5 bases, and 7 bases had no gene match. In germline, CDR1 is MNHEY, CDR2 SVGAGI. This CDR3 comprises 13 residues. As DNA, the CDR3 is TGTGCCAGCAGTGGGGGACAGTTCAGTGAGCAGTTCTTC. Its translation is CASSGGQFSEQFF.

The V call is TRBV5-1, the J call TRBJ1-4, with 12 nucleotides matching TRBD1. The germline CDR1 and CDR2 sequences are SGHRS and YFSETQ. The CDR3 is made up of 15 amino acids. V was clipped by 4 bases and J by 7 bases; unmatched bases: 5. CDR3 sequence: CASSRGQGAIEKLFF. CDR3 DNA: TGCGCCAGCAGCCGGGGACAGGGGGCTATTGAAAAACTGTTTTTT. Full variable domain (remainder filled in from reference TRBV5-1 and TRBJ1-4): KAGVTQTPRYLIKTRGQQVTLSCSPISGHRSVSWYQQTPGQGLQFLFEYFSETQRNKGNFPGRFSGRQFSNSRSEMNVSTLELGDSALYLCASSRGQGAIEKLFFGSGTQLSVL.

The chain has TRBV4-3 and TRBJ2-5, with 13 bases identical to TRBD2. The CDR3 has 15 amino acids. Germline V CDR1 and CDR2: LGHNA, YSLEER. J gave up 5 bases and V 4 bases, and 4 bases lay outside the gene matches. The CDR3 nucleotides are TGCGCCAGCAGCCGGGGACTAGCGGGACAGGAGACCCAGTACTTC. This codes for CASSRGLAGQETQYF.

The sample holds a few counts of this clone. V is TRBV2 and J is TRBJ2-5; no clear D gene. Germline CDR1 SNHLY, CDR2 FYNNEI. The CDR3 has 13 residues. The V and J ends lost 4 bases and 2 bases respectively, with 8 bases between them. The CDR3 coding sequence is TGTGCCAGCAGTGCCATGGCTCAAGAGACCCAGTACTTC. It is translated as CASSAMAQETQYF.

In its sample, this clone was seen a few times. This chain links TRBV18 with TRBJ2-7; 7 bases line up with TRBD1. Trimming cost V 4 bases and J 0 bases; bases outside gene matches: 3. This CDR3 spans 14 amino acids. Per germline, CDR1 KGHSH and CDR2 LQKENI. The CDR3 DNA reads as TGTGCCAGCTCACAGGACAGGCTCTCCTACGAGCAGTACTTC. This encodes CASSQDRLSYEQYF.

This clone was seen once. The chain uses TRBV6-5 and TRBJ2-7; D unresolved. With 6 bases removed from V and 1 base from J, the gap between germline ends came to 13 bases. This CDR3 region has 14 residues. Looked up from germline, CDR1 is MNHEY and CDR2 is SVGAGI. The CDR3 reads CASRPTRWSYEQYV. CDR3 bases: TGTGCCAGCAGACCAACGAGATGGTCCTACGAGCAGTACGTC.

The chain carries TRBV9 and TRBJ1-3; the D gene is possibly TRBD1 (6 bases). The CDR3 spans 16 residues. Germline loops: CDR1 SGDLS, CDR2 YYNGEE. V lost 0 bases, J lost 2 bases, and 12 bases lay in between. CDR3 nucleotides: TGTGCCAGCAGCGTAGCCGTAGGGGGAGCTGGAAACACCATATATTTT. Translated, it gives CASSVAVGGAGNTIYF.

This sequence joins TRBV7-3 and TRBJ2-7; D not resolved. The germline gives CDR1 SGHTA, CDR2 FQGTGA. The CDR3 runs 13 residues. The V gene lost 5 bases and the J gene lost 7 bases, with 15 bases spanning the gap. DNA for the CDR3: TGTGCCAGCAGCCCAGACCCCCAGCGAGAGCAGTACTTC. Its protein product is CASSPDPQREQYF. The full variable domain, completed using reference TRBV7-3 and TRBJ2-7, is GAGVSQTPSNKVTEKGKYVELRCDPISGHTALYWYRQSLGQGPEFLIYFQGTGAADDSGLPNDRFFAVRPEGSVSTLKIQRTERGDSAVYLCASSPDPQREQYFGPGTRLTVT.

In its sample, this clone was seen once. The chain recombines TRBV5-4 with TRBJ2-3, with 10 nucleotides matching TRBD2. Germline V gives CDR1 SGHNT, CDR2 YYREEE (reference sequence). The junction had 3 bases not matched to a gene; V was cut back by 1 base and J by 4 bases. The CDR3 has 15 residues. The CDR3 loop is CASSLNSGRADTQYF. In DNA, the CDR3 is TGTGCCAGCAGCTTGAACAGCGGGAGGGCAGATACGCAGTATTTT. The full variable domain, rest sourced from reference TRBV5-4 and TRBJ2-3, is ETGVTQSPTHLIKTRGQQVTLRCSSQSGHNTVSWYQQALGQGPQFIFQYYREEENGRGNFPPRFSGLQFPNYSSELNVNALELDDSALYLCASSLNSGRADTQYFGPGTRLTVL.

The chain has TRBV28 and TRBJ2-7; a weak D match, TRBD1 (6 bases). The CDR3 is made up of 15 amino acids. Germline lookup yields CDR1 MDHEN and CDR2 SYDVKM. The V gene lost 1 base and the J gene lost 1 base, with 11 bases spanning the gap. The CDR3 protein is CASSLSGARSYEQYV. CDR3 in DNA: TGTGCCAGCAGTTTATCAGGGGCCCGGTCCTACGAGCAGTACGTC.

This chain links TRBV9 with TRBJ1-1; D ambiguous. The CDR3 extends over 14 amino acids. V was cut by 1 base and J by 1 base, with 8 bases left in between. CDR1 and CDR2 from the germline V gene are SGDLS and YYNGEE. CDR3 sequence: CASSVSGWNTEAFF. The CDR3 DNA reads TGTGCCAGCAGCGTATCTGGATGGAACACTGAAGCTTTCTTT.

This clone came up a few times. CDR3 sequence reads: CASSDVRGGETQYF. The DNA of the CDR3 is TGTGCCAGCAGTGACGTGCGGGGTGGAGAGACCCAGTACTTC. The chain combines TRBV2 with TRBJ2-5, with D possibly TRBD2 on 6 matching bases. CDR3 size: 14 residues. CDR1 and CDR2 from the germline V gene are SNHLY and FYNNEI. With 3 bases removed from V and 4 bases from J, the gap between germline ends came to 12 bases.

There are a few counts of this clone. The V gene is TRBV4-2, the J gene TRBJ2-5, with 9 positions matching TRBD2. Germline CDR1 reads LGHNA; CDR2 reads YNFKEQ. This CDR3 region has 16 residues. J lost 4 bases, V lost 4 bases, and 10 bases had no gene match. The CDR3, as DNA: TGTGCCAGCAGCCCGAGAAAGAGCGGGGGGATAGAGACCCAGTACTTC. Its translation is CASSPRKSGGIETQYF.

The V and J genes are TRBV7-2 and TRBJ1-2; possible D gene TRBD1, 5 bases. V lost 5 bases, J lost 2 bases, and 12 bases lay in between. The length of the CDR3 is 14 residues. From germline, CDR1 is SGHTA and CDR2 FQGNSA. CDR3 region: CASSLEGVNYGYTF. The DNA for the CDR3 is TGTGCCAGCAGCCTAGAAGGGGTCAACTATGGCTACACCTTC.

This clone turned up a few times. This chain links TRBV5-4 with TRBJ2-3; D gene unclear. V was cut by 0 bases and J by 3 bases, with 5 bases left in between. The CDR3 is 13 amino acids. CDR1 is SGHNT, CDR2 YYREEE, per germline (reference sequence). Written as DNA, the CDR3 is TGTGCCAGCAGCTTGGACCGAACAGATACGCAGTATTTT. Its protein is CASSLDRTDTQYF.

V is TRBV4-3 and J is TRBJ2-3; 8 bases match TRBD1. V was pared by 1 base and J by 0 bases, with 6 bases of the junction left unmatched. Germline V CDR1 and CDR2: LGHNA, YSLEER. This CDR3 has 17 amino acids. The CDR3 DNA sequence: TGCGCCAGCAGCCAAGGTACAGGGGGTTGGAGCACAGATACGCAGTATTTT. Translation: CASSQGTGGWSTDTQYF.

The CDR3 here is CASSLSPSSTEAFF. In nucleotides, the CDR3 is TGCGCCAGCAGCTTAAGTCCCTCCAGCACTGAAGCTTTCTTT. The rearrangement uses TRBV5-1 and TRBJ1-1; D remains unclear. The V gene lost 2 bases and the J gene lost 4 bases, with 12 bases spanning the gap. CDR3 length equals 14 residues. Germline CDR1 is SGHRS and CDR2 is YFSETQ.

This rearrangement joins TRBV29-1 to TRBJ2-1; possibly TRBD1 for D (5 bases). CDR3 length: 14 amino acids. Per the germline V gene, CDR1 is SQVTM and CDR2 is ANQGSEA. Between the trimmed V and J ends, which lost 3 bases and 8 bases, there was a span of 17 bases. In DNA form, the CDR3 reads TGCAGCGTTGATAGTTTCAGGGAAGGCGATGAGCAGTTCTTC. It yields the protein CSVDSFREGDEQFF.

This chain links TRBV19 with TRBJ2-2; a weak D match, TRBD2 (5 bases). Per germline, CDR1 LNHDA and CDR2 SQIVND (reference sequence). The V end was cut by 8 bases, the J end by 1 base, with 11 bases between. This CDR3 region has 14 residues. The chain's CDR3 is CASRYGGNTGELFF. CDR3 DNA sequence: TGTGCCAGTCGGTACGGAGGGAACACCGGGGAGCTGTTTTTT.

The chain combines TRBV7-9 with TRBJ1-1; D unclear. V was clipped by 7 bases and J by 7 bases, with 19 bases between them. Germline V gene sequence: CDR1 SEHNR, CDR2 FQNEAQ (reference sequence). The CDR3 totals 14 residues. The CDR3 sequence: CASTAVGERNEAFF. CDR3 DNA: TGTGCCAGCACCGCGGTCGGGGAAAGGAATGAAGCTTTCTTT. Supplemented by reference TRBV7-9 and TRBJ1-1, the full variable domain reads DTGVSQNPRHKITKRGQNVTFRCDPISEHNRLYWYRQTLGQGPEFLTYFQNEAQLEKSRLLSDRFSAERPKGSFSTLEIQRTEQGDSAMYLCASTAVGERNEAFFGQGTRLTVV.

Comments on this clone: The sample carries other DNA sequences with the same CDR3. V and J are TRBV5-4 and TRBJ2-1; TRBD2 aligns across 7 bases. Germline trimming cut 1 base from V and 0 bases from J; bases unmatched to any gene: 1. Looked up from germline, CDR1 is SGHNT and CDR2 is YYREEE (reference sequence). The CDR3 extends over 15 amino acids. The CDR3 reads CASSLPGGSYNEQFF. CDR3 sequence (DNA): TGTGCCAGCAGCTTGCCGGGGGGCTCCTACAATGAGCAGTTCTTC.

The chain uses TRBV28 and TRBJ2-4; D is perhaps TRBD1 or TRBD2 (5 bases each). The CDR3 totals 15 residues. Germline V gene lookup returns CDR1 MDHEN and CDR2 SYDVKM. V lost 8 bases to trimming and J lost 4 bases, with 18 bases between them. The CDR3 sequence: CASSSRVWGKNIQYF. The CDR3 bases are TGTGCCAGCTCTTCTCGGGTCTGGGGGAAAAACATTCAGTACTTC.

Only a few counts were recorded for this clone. V usage is TRBV4-2 and J usage is TRBJ2-1, with a possible D match to TRBD2 (5 bases). CDR1 LGHNA and CDR2 YNFKEQ come from the germline V gene. The ends were cut back, 8 bases at V and 8 bases at J, with 16 bases in the middle. The CDR3 is made up of 13 amino acids. The chain's CDR3 is CASGRPSGDEQFF. The CDR3 DNA reads as TGTGCCAGCGGCCGGCCAAGCGGCGATGAGCAGTTCTTC.